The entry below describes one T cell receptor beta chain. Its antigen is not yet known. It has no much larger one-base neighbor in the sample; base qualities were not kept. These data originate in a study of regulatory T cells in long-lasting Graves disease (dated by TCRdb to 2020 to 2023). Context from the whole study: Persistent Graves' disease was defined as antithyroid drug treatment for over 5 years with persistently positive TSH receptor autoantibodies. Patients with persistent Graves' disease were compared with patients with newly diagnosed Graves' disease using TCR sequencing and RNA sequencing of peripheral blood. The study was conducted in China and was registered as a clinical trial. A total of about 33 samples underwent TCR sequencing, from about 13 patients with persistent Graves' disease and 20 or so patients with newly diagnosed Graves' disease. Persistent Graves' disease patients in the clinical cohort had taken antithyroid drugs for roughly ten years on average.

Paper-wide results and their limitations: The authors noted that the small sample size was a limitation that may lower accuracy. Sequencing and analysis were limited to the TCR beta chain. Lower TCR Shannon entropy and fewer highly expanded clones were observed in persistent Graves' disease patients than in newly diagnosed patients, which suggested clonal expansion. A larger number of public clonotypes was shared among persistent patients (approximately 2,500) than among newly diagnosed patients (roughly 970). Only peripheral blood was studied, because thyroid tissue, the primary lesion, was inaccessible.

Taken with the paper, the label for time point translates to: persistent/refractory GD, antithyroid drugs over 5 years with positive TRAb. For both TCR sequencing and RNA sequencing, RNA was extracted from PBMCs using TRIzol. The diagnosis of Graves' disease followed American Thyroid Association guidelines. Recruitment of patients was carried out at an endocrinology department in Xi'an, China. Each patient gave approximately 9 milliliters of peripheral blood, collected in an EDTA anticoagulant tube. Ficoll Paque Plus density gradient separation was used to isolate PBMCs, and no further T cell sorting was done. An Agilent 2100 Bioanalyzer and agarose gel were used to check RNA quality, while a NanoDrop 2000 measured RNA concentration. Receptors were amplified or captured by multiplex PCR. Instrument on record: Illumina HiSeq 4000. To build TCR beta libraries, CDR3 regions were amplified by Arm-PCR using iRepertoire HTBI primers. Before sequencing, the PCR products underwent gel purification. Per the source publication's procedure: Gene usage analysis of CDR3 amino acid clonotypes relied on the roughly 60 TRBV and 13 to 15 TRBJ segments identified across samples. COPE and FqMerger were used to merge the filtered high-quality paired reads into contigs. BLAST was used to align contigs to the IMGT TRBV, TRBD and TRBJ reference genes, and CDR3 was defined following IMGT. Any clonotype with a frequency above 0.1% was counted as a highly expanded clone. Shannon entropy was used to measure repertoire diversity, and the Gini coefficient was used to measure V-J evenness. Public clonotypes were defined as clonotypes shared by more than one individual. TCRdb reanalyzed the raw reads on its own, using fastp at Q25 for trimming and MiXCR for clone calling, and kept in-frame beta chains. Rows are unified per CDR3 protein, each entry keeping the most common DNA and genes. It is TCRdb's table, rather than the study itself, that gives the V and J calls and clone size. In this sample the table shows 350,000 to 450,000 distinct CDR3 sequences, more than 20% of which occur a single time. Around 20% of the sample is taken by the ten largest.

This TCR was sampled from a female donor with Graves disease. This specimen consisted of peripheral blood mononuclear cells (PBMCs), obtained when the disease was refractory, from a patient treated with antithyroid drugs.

The CDR3 amino acid sequence is: CASSEDLETQYF. The nucleotides are TGTGCCAGCAGCGAGGACCTAGAGACCCAGTACTTC. The chain couples TRBV7-2 to TRBJ2-5; the D gene cannot be resolved reliably. From the cysteine up to the phenylalanine, the CDR3 has a length of 12 residues. Just CDR3 DNA is preserved here, 36 bases in frame from base 1. Taken from the germline V gene, the CDR1 and CDR2 loops are SGHTA and FQGNSA. Between the V and J ends, shortened by 5 bases and 4 bases respectively, the junction contains 8 bases.